This record covers a single T cell receptor (beta chain). Seattle patients were enrolled while actively infected and followed longitudinally. This CDR3 is built from 16 residues. Germline V gene lookup returns CDR1 LNHDA and CDR2 SQIVND (reference sequence). The V gene end was trimmed by 6 bases and the J gene end by 0 bases; junction bases not matched to a gene: 6. In the original workflow: Nucleated cell number was recorded as an estimate derived from reference gene primer amplification. Repertoires were generated with immunoSEQ multiplex PCR, while TCRdb's copy carries only in-frame clones and drops some. V and J calls plus clone size are reproduced from that table; the DNA served to infer D and trimming. The sample consists of 250,000 to 300,000 clones, roughly 90% of them appearing once. The source of the sample is a study of blood T cell repertoires in COVID-19.

This chain links TRBV19 with TRBJ1-4; 8 nucleotides line up with TRBD1. The clonotype originates from a woman aged 25 to 39 with COVID-19, enrolled during active disease. The specimen was peripheral blood. CDR3 protein: CASRQQGVATNEKLFF. The DNA for the CDR3 is TGTGCCAGTAGGCAACAGGGGGTAGCAACTAATGAAAAACTGTTTTTT.